The rows below give T cell receptor beta chains drawn from one sample of a study of blood T cells in healthy people across ages. MiXCR was run by TCRdb on the 5' RACE reads, yielding one entry per CDR3 protein. Of about 1.4 million distinct CDR3 sequences detected, around 59% appear once; the ten largest clones hold 5% to 7%. Source material: blood. Every receptor here comes from a man between 18 and 35 years old in good health. Both conserved end residues are trimmed from each CDR3.

j_gene: TRBJ1-1
v_gene: TRBV2
len: 11
CDR3aa: ASSAYTRAEAF

j_gene: TRBJ2-7
v_gene: TRBV27
len: 10
CDR3aa: ASSKFGYEQY

j_gene: TRBJ2-5
v_gene: TRBV6-1
len: 16
CDR3aa: ASTNSGGLSPSQETQY

j_gene: TRBJ1-5
v_gene: TRBV12-3/TRBV12-4
len: 14
CDR3aa: ASSTQTEDSNQPQH

j_gene: TRBJ1-1
v_gene: TRBV24-1
len: 11
CDR3aa: ATRGIGNTEAF

j_gene: TRBJ1-6
v_gene: TRBV11-2
len: 12
CDR3aa: ASSFEREGSPLH

j_gene: TRBJ1-2
v_gene: TRBV29-1
len: 12
CDR3aa: SVDTTGTGRGYT

j_gene: TRBJ2-3
v_gene: TRBV29-1
len: 12
CDR3aa: SVVLREITDTQY

j_gene: TRBJ2-7
v_gene: TRBV7-2
len: 12
CDR3aa: ASSGSGLLYEQY

j_gene: TRBJ2-3
v_gene: TRBV7-7
len: 11
CDR3aa: ASSHMNADTQY

j_gene: TRBJ2-2
v_gene: TRBV12-3/TRBV12-4
len: 14
CDR3aa: ASSPKGYHNTGELF

j_gene: TRBJ1-2
v_gene: TRBV7-9
len: 13
CDR3aa: ASSLERRVYYGYT

j_gene: TRBJ2-3
v_gene: TRBV11-2
len: 15
CDR3aa: ASSLGPAGETTDTQY

j_gene: TRBJ1-6
v_gene: TRBV7-8
len: 13
CDR3aa: ASSSKTGIGSPLH

j_gene: TRBJ2-1
v_gene: TRBV2
len: 12
CDR3aa: ASRKGTRYNEQF

j_gene: TRBJ2-7
v_gene: TRBV29-1
len: 10
CDR3aa: SVEGGNDEQY

j_gene: TRBJ2-7
v_gene: TRBV20-1
len: 10
CDR3aa: SQGGVAYEQY

j_gene: TRBJ2-4
v_gene: TRBV6-5
len: 12
CDR3aa: ASSYTGSAGVQY

j_gene: TRBJ2-5
v_gene: TRBV28
len: 10
CDR3aa: DSSNYQETQY

j_gene: TRBJ2-1
v_gene: TRBV20-1
len: 17
CDR3aa: SARDYGLAGPSTYNEQF

j_gene: TRBJ2-7
v_gene: TRBV10-3
len: 13
CDR3aa: AIMVRDTDTYEQY

j_gene: TRBJ2-5
v_gene: TRBV7-2
len: 11
CDR3aa: ASSHRGPFEQY

j_gene: TRBJ1-2
v_gene: TRBV4-3
len: 10
CDR3aa: ASSQSANGYT

j_gene: TRBJ1-1
v_gene: TRBV4-2
len: 14
CDR3aa: ASSQKIGPRNTEAF

j_gene: TRBJ2-1
v_gene: TRBV7-2
len: 9
CDR3aa: ASSLGVVQF

j_gene: TRBJ2-7
v_gene: TRBV7-2
len: 13
CDR3aa: ASSPRDVGIYEQY

j_gene: TRBJ1-5
v_gene: TRBV6-2/TRBV6-3
len: 14
CDR3aa: ASSYGGTGVNQPQH

j_gene: TRBJ2-3
v_gene: TRBV9
len: 10
CDR3aa: ASSPFGDTQY

j_gene: TRBJ2-4
v_gene: TRBV7-9
len: 11
CDR3aa: ASSSDTTNIQY

j_gene: TRBJ1-6
v_gene: TRBV20-1
len: 12
CDR3aa: SASAGQGDSPLH

j_gene: TRBJ2-4
v_gene: TRBV13
len: 17
CDR3aa: ASSLLPWTGSIAKNIQY

j_gene: TRBJ2-7
v_gene: TRBV12-3/TRBV12-4
len: 11
CDR3aa: ASTRTTAYEQY

j_gene: TRBJ1-5
v_gene: TRBV3-1
len: 18
CDR3aa: ASSQEGGDRVTITRQPQH

j_gene: TRBJ2-7
v_gene: TRBV29-1
len: 12
CDR3aa: SALTGQGGYEQY

j_gene: TRBJ2-3
v_gene: TRBV20-1
len: 13
CDR3aa: SARGAGGPADTQY

j_gene: TRBJ1-1
v_gene: TRBV12-3/TRBV12-4
len: 12
CDR3aa: ASSSGAGSTEAF

j_gene: TRBJ2-7
v_gene: TRBV6-2/TRBV6-3
len: 14
CDR3aa: ASSYARDGASYEQY

j_gene: TRBJ2-7
v_gene: TRBV4-2
len: 11
CDR3aa: ASSHEIGHEQY

j_gene: TRBJ2-5
v_gene: TRBV12-3/TRBV12-4
len: 9
CDR3aa: ASSLAETQY

j_gene: TRBJ2-1
v_gene: TRBV6-5
len: 10
CDR3aa: ASSYWGGEQF

j_gene: TRBJ1-2
v_gene: TRBV7-2
len: 10
CDR3aa: ASSLPSYGYT

j_gene: TRBJ2-1
v_gene: TRBV4-1
len: 13
CDR3aa: ASSQEVTWASEQF

j_gene: TRBJ2-7
v_gene: TRBV9
len: 12
CDR3aa: ASSVGVISYEQY

j_gene: TRBJ2-3
v_gene: TRBV6-1
len: 13
CDR3aa: ASSEEPVSTDTQY

j_gene: TRBJ1-2
v_gene: TRBV4-2
len: 13
CDR3aa: ASSQVEGLSYGYT

j_gene: -
v_gene: TRBV6-5
len: 12
CDR3aa: ATARGGRGYEQY

j_gene: TRBJ2-3
v_gene: TRBV7-2
len: 14
CDR3aa: ASSLFPGTSIQTQY

j_gene: TRBJ1-2
v_gene: TRBV5-1
len: 13
CDR3aa: ASSWDTGGNYGYT

j_gene: TRBJ2-1
v_gene: TRBV5-1
len: 13
CDR3aa: ASSPITGQDNEQF

j_gene: -
v_gene: TRBV27
len: 10
CDR3aa: ASGNRGSEQY

j_gene: TRBJ1-1
v_gene: TRBV6-5
len: 12
CDR3aa: ASSFRTANTEAF

j_gene: TRBJ2-3
v_gene: TRBV29-1
len: 17
CDR3aa: SVEKISGSGGLRTDTQY

j_gene: TRBJ2-2
v_gene: TRBV7-7
len: 10
CDR3aa: ASSFSLGELF

j_gene: TRBJ1-6
v_gene: TRBV11-3
len: 11
CDR3aa: ASSLDFGSPLH

j_gene: TRBJ2-7
v_gene: TRBV7-2
len: 14
CDR3aa: ASSLVDGFSSYEQY